The 17 T cell receptor beta chains presented below share a single source sample, sequenced in a study of cytomegalovirus exposure and HLA in healthy donors. The study ran its PCR with 60 Vbeta and 13 Jbeta primers. TCRdb keeps only in-frame clones here, not all; method: immunoSEQ multiplex PCR. The sample has under 170,000 clones; about 60% are singletons. The sample comprised PBMCs. Every receptor here comes from an older woman in good health and CMV-seropositive.

This clone was observed once. V and J are TRBV7-9 and TRBJ2-1, with TRBD2 matching over 12 bases. Unmatched junction bases numbered 7, after V lost 2 bases and J lost 2 bases. Germline CDR1 and CDR2: SEHNR and FQNEAQ (reference sequence). The CDR3 is 18 residues long. CDR3 amino acids: CASSLNRLAGVPYNEQFF. The DNA for the CDR3 is TGTGCCAGCAGCTTAAACAGACTAGCGGGAGTGCCCTACAATGAGCAGTTCTTC.

This chain uses TRBV2 with TRBJ2-5; 9 nucleotides align to TRBD2. The CDR3 sequence is 16 residues long. Unmatched junction bases numbered 7, after V lost 0 bases and J lost 5 bases. Germline lookup yields CDR1 SNHLY and CDR2 FYNNEI. The CDR3 DNA sequence: TGTGCCAGCAGTGAAGCGGGACTAGCTATTATTGAGACCCAGTACTTC. It translates to CASSEAGLAIIETQYF.

The CDR3 region is CASSQETSLGNTDTQYF. CDR3 nucleotide sequence: TGTGCCAGCAGCCAAGAGACTAGCCTAGGTAACACAGATACGCAGTATTTT. This chain connects TRBV4-2 to TRBJ2-3, with 7 nucleotides matching TRBD2. After removal of 0 bases from V and 2 bases from J, the junction contained 8 bases not matched to a gene. Germline-derived CDR1 and CDR2 are LGHNA and YNFKEQ. The CDR3 totals 17 residues.

This clone was detected only a few times. The J gene is TRBJ2-5, the V gene TRBV7-2, with 7 nucleotides matching TRBD2. Losses at the gene ends were 1 base for V and 5 bases for J; bases not matched to a gene: 7. The CDR3 spans 15 residues. CDR1 is SGHTA, CDR2 FQGNSA, per germline. CDR3 region: CASSLEGGSWETQYF. Here the CDR3 DNA reads TGTGCCAGCAGCTTAGAGGGCGGGAGCTGGGAGACCCAGTACTTC.

This clone was observed a handful of times. CDR3 sequence: CASSQEARAYGYTF. CDR3 sequence (DNA): TGCGCCAGCAGCCAAGAGGCCAGGGCCTATGGCTACACCTTC. This chain uses TRBV4-3 with TRBJ1-2, with D possibly TRBD1 on 5 matching bases. The CDR3 covers 14 residues. Trimming pared 0 bases from V and 4 bases from J, leaving 9 bases between. Germline V gives CDR1 LGHNA, CDR2 YSLEER.

This clone came up a few times. This sequence joins TRBV9 and TRBJ2-6, with D possibly TRBD2 on 6 matching bases. The CDR3 is 18 residues long. V lost 0 bases, J lost 2 bases, and 15 bases lay in between. Looked up from germline, CDR1 is SGDLS and CDR2 is YYNGEE. The CDR3 bases are TGTGCCAGCAGCGTAGAAGGAGCAGGGAGGACTGGGGCCAACGTCCTGACTTTC. It is translated as CASSVEGAGRTGANVLTF.

The CDR3 DNA sequence: TGTGCCAGCAGCAAAGCGGCGGTTAGCTCCTACGAGCAGTACTTC. Translating gives CASSKAAVSSYEQYF. The V and J genes are TRBV21-1 and TRBJ2-7; TRBD2 is taken as the D call from the table, unchecked against the DNA. TRBV21-1 is given as a pseudogene. The CDR3 spans 15 residues.

This clone appeared a few times. The chain couples TRBV7-9 to TRBJ2-5, with D possibly being TRBD2 (6 bases). V lost 6 bases, J lost 0 bases, and 17 bases lay in between. Germline V gene sequence: CDR1 SEHNR, CDR2 FQNEAQ (reference sequence). This CDR3 comprises 16 residues. This CDR3 reads CASRLIGGEYQETQYF. The DNA for the CDR3 is TGTGCCAGCAGACTGATTGGCGGGGAATACCAAGAGACCCAGTACTTC.

This sequence joins TRBV7-2 and TRBJ2-5; D may be TRBD2 (5 bases). The CDR3 runs 14 residues. Between the trimmed V and J ends, which lost 3 bases and 1 base, there was a span of 9 bases. Germline CDR1 is SGHTA and CDR2 is FQGNSA. The CDR3 nucleotides read TGTGCCAGCAGCTTCCAGCGGAGCCAAGAGACCCAGTACTTC. Its translation is CASSFQRSQETQYF.

The chain uses TRBV28 and TRBJ2-7; D is perhaps TRBD2 (7 bases). The germline CDR1 and CDR2 sequences are MDHEN and SYDVKM. V was trimmed by 7 bases and J by 3 bases, leaving 31 bases between them. The CDR3 is 19 amino acids. Here the CDR3 DNA reads TGTGCCAGCAACCAGGGGACTACCGAGGCTAGCTTCGGGTACTACGAGCAGTACTTC. Encoded protein: CASNQGTTEASFGYYEQYF. Full variable domain (remainder filled in from reference TRBV28 and TRBJ2-7): DVKVTQSSRYLVKRTGEKVFLECVQDMDHENMFWYRQDPGLGLRLIYFSYDVKMKEKGDIPEGYSVSREKKERFSLILESASTNQTSMYLCASNQGTTEASFGYYEQYFGPGTRLTVT.

This chain connects TRBV4-3 to TRBJ2-7; 8 nucleotides line up with TRBD1. The V gene's germline CDR1 is LGHNA and CDR2 YSLEER. The CDR3 runs 15 residues. Losses at the gene ends were 2 bases for V and 4 bases for J; bases not matched to a gene: 7. CDR3 in DNA: TGCGCCAGCAGCCAAACACAGGGGGTACTATACGAGCAGTACTTC. Protein: CASSQTQGVLYEQYF.

V usage is TRBV6-5 and J usage is TRBJ1-6; TRBD1 agrees at 7 bases. This CDR3 has 15 amino acids. Germline CDR1 MNHEY, CDR2 SVGAGI. The J segment lost 9 bases and the V segment lost 0 bases, leaving 5 bases of the junction unmatched. The CDR3 here is CASSYSTGLGSPLHF. CDR3 nucleotides: TGTGCCAGCAGTTACTCGACAGGGTTAGGTTCACCCCTCCACTTT.

The rearrangement uses TRBV6-1 and TRBJ1-5; no clear D gene. V shed 3 bases and J shed 4 bases, with 7 bases lying between them. Germline values: CDR1 MNHNS, CDR2 SASEGT. CDR3 length: 13 residues. The CDR3 bases are TGTGCCAGCAGTGACAGGAAGAATCAGCCCCAGCATTTT. Translated, it gives CASSDRKNQPQHF.

The chain is built from TRBV4-2 and TRBJ1-2; D not resolved. The germline CDR1 and CDR2 sequences are LGHNA and YNFKEQ. The CDR3 contains 15 residues. Trimming left V 1 base short and J 0 bases short, with 9 bases between. The CDR3 region has the DNA TGTGCCAGCAGCCAAGGCCAGGAAGCTAACTATGGCTACACCTTC. It yields the protein CASSQGQEANYGYTF.

The chain carries TRBV7-9 and TRBJ1-2; D might be TRBD1 (6 bases). This CDR3 is 15 amino acids long. Trimming took off 5 bases at V and 4 bases at J, with 17 bases between the two ends. Germline loops: CDR1 SEHNR, CDR2 FQNEAQ (reference sequence). CDR3 sequence reads: CASSPGPGGPYGYTF. The CDR3 region has the DNA TGTGCCAGCAGCCCGGGGCCCGGGGGGCCCTATGGCTACACCTTC.

The chain couples TRBV19 to TRBJ1-2; TRBD1 is a possible D gene (5 bases). Trimming pared 5 bases from V and 2 bases from J, leaving 9 bases between. This CDR3 is built from 13 residues. The germline CDR1 and CDR2 sequences are LNHDA and SQIVND (reference sequence). In DNA, the CDR3 is TGTGCCAGTAGTCCTGGGGCCAACTATGGCTACACCTTC. Encoded protein: CASSPGANYGYTF.

V is TRBV18 and J is TRBJ2-1; 7 bases agree with TRBD2. V shed 5 bases and J 9 bases; nucleotides not matched to a gene: 10. Germline lookup yields CDR1 KGHSH and CDR2 LQKENI. The CDR3 loop spans 14 amino acids. CDR3 coding DNA: TGTGCCAGCTCAGTGGGAGGGCCTTCGGGTGAGCAGTTCTTC. It yields the protein CASSVGGPSGEQFF.